The text below deals with one TCR beta chain. Antigen specificity is unknown. PCR employed 60 Vbeta and 13 Jbeta primers. Sequenced by immunoSEQ multiplex PCR; TCRdb stores in-frame clones only, minus some. Of around 140,000 clones listed, approximately 84% are singletons. Trimming left V 0 bases short and J 6 bases short, with 13 bases between. There are 15 residues in the CDR3. Germline V gives CDR1 SGHNT, CDR2 YENEEA. The data derive from a study of cytomegalovirus exposure and HLA in healthy donors. Study information: An analysis done earlier identified 90 million to 120 million unique TCR beta sequences from 200 million or so T cells. Findings and caveats of the study: An analysis was carried out at a later point. It showed that HLA-associated TCR beta chains were more clonally expanded than equally common non-associated chains. The study reported that TCR beta sequences accurately predicted HLA-A and HLA-B alleles in most subjects. Indistinguishability led to the exclusion of some V segments, TRBV6-2 and TRBV6-3 included.

The rearrangement joins TRBV11-3 to TRBJ2-3; D unclear. The TCR sequence derives from a woman in her sixties in good health and CMV-seropositive. The sample comprised PBMCs. The CDR3 coding sequence is TGTGCCAGCAGCTTAGATCTGCAGTCCGATGATACGCAGTATTTT. Amino acid sequence: CASSLDLQSDDTQYF.